The next 3 T cell receptor beta chains were all read from a single sample in a study of identical twins (TCRdb year 2016). The protocol used for the library was 5' RACE. TCRdb lists the instrument as Illumina HiSeq 2000. TCRdb's own reprocessing of the public reads used fastp at Q25 and MiXCR and kept productive beta chains. Every CDR3 protein is listed once, alongside the most common genes and DNA of its rows. For this sample the table gives over 600,000 distinct CDR3 sequences, of which 21% were detected only once. The top ten clones comprise 4.3% of the sample. These records were also assigned to another study, of T cells expressing NK-cell markers.

The material sequenced was PBMCs. Receptor source: a woman between 18 and 29 years old in good health.

This clonotype was seen once. The CDR3 protein is CRVPPRLRNSPLHF. CDR3 DNA: TGCAGGGTACCGCCAAGGCTGAGGAATTCACCCCTCCACTTT. This sequence joins TRBV20-1 and TRBJ1-6, with D unclear. The CDR3 has 14 residues. CDR1 and CDR2 (germline): DFQATT, SNEGSKA (reference sequence).

V and J are TRBV10-3 and TRBJ2-7; D remains unclear. V was cut by 1 base and J by 2 bases, with 9 bases left in between. Germline assignment: CDR1 ENHRY and CDR2 SYGVKD. This CDR3 region has 14 residues. The CDR3 DNA reads TGTGCCATCAGTGAGTTTCCTGCAACCTACGAGCAGTACTTC. Translated: CAISEFPATYEQYF.

This clonotype was seen only a few times. The rearrangement links TRBV4-3 to TRBJ2-7; 8 bases fit TRBD1. V lost 1 base and J lost 5; bases outside the gene matches: 4. This CDR3 has 14 residues. CDR1 LGHNA and CDR2 YSLEER come from the germline V gene. CDR3: CASSQGTGSNEQYF. DNA of the CDR3: TGCGCCAGCAGCCAAGGGACAGGGTCCAACGAGCAGTACTTC.